This T cell receptor beta chain came from a study of cytomegalovirus exposure and HLA in healthy donors. This CDR3 has 14 residues. Per germline, CDR1 LNHDA and CDR2 SQIVND (reference sequence). The germline V and J ends were trimmed by 5 bases and 0 bases, with 8 bases remaining between them. Researchers ran the PCR with 60 Vbeta and 13 Jbeta primers. Method: immunoSEQ multiplex PCR; TCRdb's copy keeps in-frame clones and lacks some. The data hold around 63,000 clones, with 78% observed a single time. Source material: PBMCs. This TCR derives from a man aged 40-49 years in good health and CMV-seronegative. The chain uses TRBV19 and TRBJ1-3; the D gene is possibly TRBD1 (5 bases). Here the CDR3 DNA reads TGTGCCAGTAGTGACAGCAGCTCTGGAAACACCATATATTTT. Encoded protein: CASSDSSSGNTIYF.